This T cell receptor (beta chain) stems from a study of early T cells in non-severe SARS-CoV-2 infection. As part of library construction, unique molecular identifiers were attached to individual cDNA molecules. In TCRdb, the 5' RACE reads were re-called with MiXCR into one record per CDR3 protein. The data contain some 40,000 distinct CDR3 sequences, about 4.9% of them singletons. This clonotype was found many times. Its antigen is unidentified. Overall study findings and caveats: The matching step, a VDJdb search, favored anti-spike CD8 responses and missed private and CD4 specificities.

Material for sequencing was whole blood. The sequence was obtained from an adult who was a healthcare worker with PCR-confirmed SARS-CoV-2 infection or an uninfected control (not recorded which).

CDR3 amino acids: CSTFSGPSSDTQYF. In DNA, the CDR3 is TGCAGTACCTTTAGCGGGCCTTCTTCAGATACGCAGTATTTT. This chain joins TRBV20-1 and TRBJ2-3, with TRBD2 identical over 7 bases. Losses at the gene ends were 8 bases for V and 4 bases for J; bases not matched to a gene: 12. Germline-derived CDR1 and CDR2 are DFQATT and SNEGSKA (reference sequence). The CDR3 runs 14 residues.